This T cell receptor (beta chain) derives from a study of blood T cells in healthy people across ages. As for the study in general: Template switching picked up about one barcoded beta molecule for each two T cells.

Study-level points and caveats: When set beside aged donors, long-lived donors presented more naive CD4+ cells and higher diversity. Considered underestimates were the diversity estimates obtained from one million T cells.

Next came a second PCR, run for 7 to 11 cycles, which used a sample-barcoded 5' primer along with a J-beta primer mix. TCRdb passed the 5' RACE reads through MiXCR, listing each CDR3 protein once. The sample has 550,000 to 700,000 distinct CDR3 sequences, about 26% seen once. Extractions gave at least 5.5 micrograms of total RNA per sample. This clonotype was found many times. Its antigen is undetermined. The germline gives CDR1 ENHRY, CDR2 SYGVKD. This CDR3 has 14 residues. Trimming removed 3 bases at V and 5 bases at J, with 14 bases between. The sequenced material came from blood. The V gene is TRBV10-3, the J gene TRBJ2-7, with D perhaps TRBD1 (5 bases). This sequence was found in a woman aged 65 to 85 in good health. CDR3 in amino acids: CAISDLPGLDEQYF. The CDR3 DNA is TGTGCCATCAGTGATCTGCCAGGGCTCGACGAGCAGTACTTC.